The 9 T cell receptor beta chains presented below share a single source sample, sequenced in a study of blood T cells in healthy people across ages. A second PCR, run for about 7 to 11 cycles, used a sample-barcoded 5' primer plus a J-beta primer mix. TCRdb independently ran MiXCR on the 5' RACE reads; one entry per CDR3 protein. There are hundreds of thousands of distinct CDR3 sequences in the sample; 49% occur only once, and around a third lies in the top ten. Sequencing was performed on blood. Source of these receptors: a woman aged 55-75 years in good health.

The chain employs TRBV28 and TRBJ2-4; D might be TRBD1 (6 bases). CDR1 and CDR2 from the germline V gene are MDHEN and SYDVKM. Trimming pared 3 bases from V and 3 bases from J, leaving 12 bases between. CDR3 length: 15 residues. CDR3 in amino acids: CASSFRQVGKNIQYF. CDR3 bases: TGTGCCAGCAGTTTTCGACAGGTCGGCAAAAACATTCAGTACTTC.

V gene TRBV19 combines with J gene TRBJ1-1, with TRBD1 identical over 7 bases. V gave up 4 bases and J gave up 7 bases; unmatched junction bases: 6. Germline assignment: CDR1 LNHDA and CDR2 SQIVND (reference sequence). The CDR3 contains 13 residues. For the CDR3, the DNA is TGTGCCAGTAGTAAGGGGACAGCTTTTGAAGCTTTCTTT. Translating it yields CASSKGTAFEAFF.

The chain has TRBV18 and TRBJ2-7, with TRBD2 as a possible D gene (5 bases). The DNA end lines up better with TRBJ2-5; the J call may be wrong. The CDR3 is 15 residues long. Germline CDR1 and CDR2: KGHSH and LQKENI. The CDR3 here is CASSPQERSKETQYF. In nucleotides, the CDR3 is TGTGCCAGCTCACCACAGGAGCGGTCAAAAGAGACCCAGTACTTC.

The chain is built from TRBV30 and TRBJ2-4; D might be TRBD2 (6 bases). The J call may be mistaken, given a closer DNA end match to TRBJ2-5. Looked up from germline, CDR1 is GTSNPN and CDR2 is SVGIG (reference sequence). The CDR3 sequence is 13 residues long. The CDR3 region has the DNA TGTGCCTGGAATATCGGGGGTCAAGAGACCCAGTACTTC. Protein product: CAWNIGGQETQYF.

The genes are TRBV2 and TRBJ1-6; 7 bases agree with TRBD1. Germline V CDR1 and CDR2: SNHLY, FYNNEI. J lost 4 bases, V lost 9 bases, and 6 bases had no gene match. The CDR3 consists of 14 residues. CDR3: CASLRTGYNSPLHF. CDR3 sequence (DNA): TGTGCCAGTCTTCGGACAGGATATAATTCACCCCTCCACTTT.

This clonotype appeared a few times. This chain connects TRBV20-1 to TRBJ2-7; 10 positions agree with TRBD2. With V trimmed by 5 bases and J by 7 bases, 5 bases remained unmatched. The CDR3 has 12 amino acids. Germline assignment: CDR1 DFQATT and CDR2 SNEGSKA (reference sequence). The CDR3, as DNA: TGCAGTGCTTCTAGCGGGAGAGTTGAGCAGTACTTC. This codes for CSASSGRVEQYF.

The V call is TRBV9, the J call TRBJ2-4; no definite D call. The DNA matches TRBJ2-7 better at its end, which makes the J call doubtful. Germline V gene sequence: CDR1 SGDLS, CDR2 YYNGEE. The CDR3 contains 13 residues. The CDR3 reads CASSGAPTDEQYF. The DNA of the CDR3 is TGTGCCAGCAGCGGAGCCCCGACTGACGAGCAGTACTTC.

CDR3 in amino acids: CSARASIRNTVTSTDTQYF. CDR3 DNA: TGCAGTGCTAGAGCCTCTATCCGAAATACAGTTACTAGCACAGATACGCAGTATTTT. The V gene is TRBV20-1, the J gene TRBJ2-3, with unresolved D. The length of the CDR3 is 19 residues. Trimming cost V 1 base and J 0 bases, with 23 bases left between them. Germline V gene data show CDR1 as DFQATT and CDR2 as SNEGSKA (reference sequence).

The chain has TRBV7-9 and TRBJ2-1; maybe TRBD1 (6 bases). Trimming removed 4 bases at V and 13 bases at J, with 23 bases between. Germline CDR1 is SEHNR and CDR2 is FQNEAQ (reference sequence). This CDR3 comprises 15 residues. The CDR3 region is CASSSGQSGQETQFF. Here the CDR3 DNA reads TGTGCCAGCAGCTCAGGACAGTCCGGTCAAGAGACCCAGTTCTTC.